This entry describes one TCR beta chain. The data are from a study of blood T cell repertoires in COVID-19. This study enrolled people aged 18 to 89 from about two dozen US geographic areas. Grouping used clinical history reported by participants in a survey and questionnaire. Before being deemed recovered, Cohort 3 donors had two negative PCRs, clearance, or symptom resolution. Assay used: immunoSEQ multiplex PCR; TCRdb lists only in-frame clones, some missing. In the table there are roughly 150,000 clones, roughly 84% of which are singletons. Trimming took 6 bases from V and 2 from J, leaving 14 bases between them. The CDR3 sequence is 14 residues long. Germline CDR1 reads LNHDA; CDR2 reads SQIVND (reference sequence).

The sequence came from a man aged 55 to 70 who had recovered from COVID-19. J is TRBJ2-7 and V is TRBV19; D is undetermined. The sequencing sample was made of PBMCs or T cells enriched from blood (not recorded which). CDR3 protein: CASSLGDTTYEQYF. The CDR3 DNA is TGTGCCAGTAGCCTTGGTGACACAACCTACGAGCAGTACTTC.